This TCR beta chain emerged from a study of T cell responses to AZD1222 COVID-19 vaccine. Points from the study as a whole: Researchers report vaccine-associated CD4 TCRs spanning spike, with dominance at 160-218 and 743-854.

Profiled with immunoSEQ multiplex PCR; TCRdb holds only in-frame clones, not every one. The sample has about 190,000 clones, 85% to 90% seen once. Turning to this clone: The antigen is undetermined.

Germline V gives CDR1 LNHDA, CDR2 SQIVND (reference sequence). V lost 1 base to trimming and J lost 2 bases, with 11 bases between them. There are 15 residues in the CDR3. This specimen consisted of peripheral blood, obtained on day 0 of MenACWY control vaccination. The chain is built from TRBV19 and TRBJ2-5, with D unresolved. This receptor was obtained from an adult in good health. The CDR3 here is CASSIGAGPQETQYF. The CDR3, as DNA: TGTGCCAGTAGTATAGGCGCTGGGCCACAAGAGACCCAGTACTTC.